The rows below give T cell receptor beta chains drawn from one sample of a study of cytomegalovirus exposure and HLA in healthy donors. TCRdb's table, derived via immunoSEQ multiplex PCR, lists solely in-frame clones and lacks some. The sample gives 150,000 to 200,000 clones, roughly 76% of which show up once; 2.3% is in the top ten. Material for sequencing was PBMCs. These receptors originate from a male donor in good health and CMV-seronegative. Both conserved end residues are part of each CDR3. A D gene is named only where the DNA matches it firmly. Size values are once, few and many counts, or a class for expanded clones, and some rows have none.

j_call,d_call,clone_size,v_call,cdr3_aa,cdr3_nt
TRBJ1-6,TRBD1,.,TRBV5-4,CASSPWDRGNSPLHF,TGTGCCAGCAGCCCCTGGGACAGGGGAAATTCACCCCTCCACTTT
TRBJ2-7,.,once,TRBV7-2,CASSLYRSSYEQYF,TGTGCCAGCAGCTTATACAGGAGCTCCTACGAGCAGTACTTC
TRBJ1-5,TRBD1,.,TRBV7-8,CASSFIRGQGQPQHF,TGTGCCAGCAGCTTTATCAGGGGGCAAGGCCAGCCCCAGCATTTT
TRBJ1-1,TRBD1,.,TRBV6-5,CASSYETGRAFF,TGTGCCAGCAGTTACGAGACAGGGAGAGCTTTCTTT
TRBJ1-6,.,once,TRBV11-2,CASSSRQPRNSPLHF,TGTGCCAGCAGCTCCAGACAGCCCCGAAATTCACCCCTCCACTTT
TRBJ1-2,.,.,TRBV6-5,CASSYQGLNYGYTF,TGTGCCAGCAGTTATCAGGGGCTGAACTATGGCTACACCTTC
TRBJ2-5,TRBD2,.,TRBV2,CASSLNGLAGGEVGETQYF,TGTGCCAGCAGCCTGAACGGACTAGCGGGGGGAGAGGTTGGAGAGACCCAGTACTTC
TRBJ1-6,.,few,TRBV5-6,CASSPGQPSNSPLHF,TGTGCCAGCAGCCCCGGACAGCCAAGTAATTCACCCCTCCACTTT
TRBJ2-7,TRBD1,.,TRBV5-1,CASSRGQGAVEQYF,TGCGCCAGCAGCCGCGGACAGGGCGCCGTCGAGCAGTACTTC
TRBJ2-7,TRBD1,few,TRBV7-2,CASSLHPGTGFNEQYF,TGTGCCAGCAGCTTACATCCCGGGACAGGGTTCAACGAGCAGTACTTC